The TCR beta chain described here comes from a study of OX40 agonist ivuxolimab in advanced cancers. General study points: CD4+ T cells averaged fewer expanded clones than CD8+ T cells.

This clone was detected a few times. What it recognizes is unknown. TCRdb keeps only in-frame clones here, not all; method: immunoSEQ multiplex PCR. The data contain some 46,000 clones, more than 75% of them singletons. With 5 bases removed from V and 4 bases from J, the gap between germline ends came to 17 bases. This CDR3 comprises 15 residues. Germline V gene lookup returns CDR1 LNHNV and CDR2 YYDKDF (reference sequence). Patients were ruled out by autoimmune disease history or systemic immunosuppression. This clonotype was obtained from an adult with an advanced solid tumor such as melanoma, head and neck, liver or kidney cancer. The chain couples TRBV15 to TRBJ1-2; D gene unclear. Source: CD4+ or CD8+ T cells sorted from blood, taken in a trial of the OX40 agonist ivuxolimab. CDR3 amino acids: CATSPRNGIGYGYTF. CDR3 DNA: TGTGCCACCAGCCCCCGTAACGGGATTGGCTATGGCTACACCTTC.